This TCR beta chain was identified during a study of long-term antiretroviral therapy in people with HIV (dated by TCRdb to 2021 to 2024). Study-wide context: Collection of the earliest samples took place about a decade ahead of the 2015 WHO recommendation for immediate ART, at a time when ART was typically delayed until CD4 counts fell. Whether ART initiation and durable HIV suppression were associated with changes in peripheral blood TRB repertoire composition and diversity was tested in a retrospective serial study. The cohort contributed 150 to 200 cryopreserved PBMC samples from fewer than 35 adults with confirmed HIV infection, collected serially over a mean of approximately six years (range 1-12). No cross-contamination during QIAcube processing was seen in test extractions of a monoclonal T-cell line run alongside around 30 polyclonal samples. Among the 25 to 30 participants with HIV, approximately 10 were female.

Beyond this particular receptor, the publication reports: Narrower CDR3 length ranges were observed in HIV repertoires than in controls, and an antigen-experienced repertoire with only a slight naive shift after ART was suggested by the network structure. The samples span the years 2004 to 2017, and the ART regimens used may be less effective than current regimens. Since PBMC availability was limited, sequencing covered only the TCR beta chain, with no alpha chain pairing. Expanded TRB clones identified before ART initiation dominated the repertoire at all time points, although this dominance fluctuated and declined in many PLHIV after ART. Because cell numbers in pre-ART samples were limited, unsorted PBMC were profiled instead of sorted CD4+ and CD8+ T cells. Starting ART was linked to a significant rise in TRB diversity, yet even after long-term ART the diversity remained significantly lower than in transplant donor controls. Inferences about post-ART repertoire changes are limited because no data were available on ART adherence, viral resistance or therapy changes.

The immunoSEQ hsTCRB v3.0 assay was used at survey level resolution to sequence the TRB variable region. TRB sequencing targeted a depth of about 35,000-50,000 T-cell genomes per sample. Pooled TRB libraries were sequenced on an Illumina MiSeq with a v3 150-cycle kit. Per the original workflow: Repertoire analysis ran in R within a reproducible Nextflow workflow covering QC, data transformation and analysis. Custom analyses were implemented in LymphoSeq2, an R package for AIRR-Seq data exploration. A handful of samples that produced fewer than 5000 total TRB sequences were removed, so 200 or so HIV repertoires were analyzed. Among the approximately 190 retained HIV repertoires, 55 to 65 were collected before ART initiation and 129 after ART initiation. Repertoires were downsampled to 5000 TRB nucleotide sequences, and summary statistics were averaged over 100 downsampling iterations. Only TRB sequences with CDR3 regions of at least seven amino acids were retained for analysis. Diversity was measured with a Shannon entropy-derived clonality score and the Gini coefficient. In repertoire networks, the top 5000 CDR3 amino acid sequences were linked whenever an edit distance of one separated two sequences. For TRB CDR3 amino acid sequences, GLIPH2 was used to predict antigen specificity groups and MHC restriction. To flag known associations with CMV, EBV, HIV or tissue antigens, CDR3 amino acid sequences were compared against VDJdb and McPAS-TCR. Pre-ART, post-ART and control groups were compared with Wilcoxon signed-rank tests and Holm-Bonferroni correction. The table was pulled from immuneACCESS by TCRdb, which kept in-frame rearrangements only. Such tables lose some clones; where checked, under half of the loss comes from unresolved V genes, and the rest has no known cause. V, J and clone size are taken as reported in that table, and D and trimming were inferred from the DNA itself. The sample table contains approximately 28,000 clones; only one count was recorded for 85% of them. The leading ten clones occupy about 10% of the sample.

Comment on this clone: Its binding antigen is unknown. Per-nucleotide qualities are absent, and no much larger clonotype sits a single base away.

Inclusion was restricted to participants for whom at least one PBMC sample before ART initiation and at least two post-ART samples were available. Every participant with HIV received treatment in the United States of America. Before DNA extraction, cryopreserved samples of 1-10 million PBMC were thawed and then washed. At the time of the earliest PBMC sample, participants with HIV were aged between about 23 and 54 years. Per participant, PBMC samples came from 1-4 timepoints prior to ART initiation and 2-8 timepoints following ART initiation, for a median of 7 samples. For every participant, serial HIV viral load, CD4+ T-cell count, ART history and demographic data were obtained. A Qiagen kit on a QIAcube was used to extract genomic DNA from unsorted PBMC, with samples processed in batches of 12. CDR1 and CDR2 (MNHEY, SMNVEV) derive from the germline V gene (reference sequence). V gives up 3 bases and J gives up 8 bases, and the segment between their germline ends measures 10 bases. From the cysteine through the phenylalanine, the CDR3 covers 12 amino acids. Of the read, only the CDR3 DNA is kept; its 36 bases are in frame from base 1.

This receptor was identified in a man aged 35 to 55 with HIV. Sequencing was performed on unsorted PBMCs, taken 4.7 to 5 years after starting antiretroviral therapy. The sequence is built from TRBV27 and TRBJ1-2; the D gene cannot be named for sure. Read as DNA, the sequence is TGTGCCAGCAGTTTCCTAGGGAGAGGCTACACCTTC. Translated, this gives CASSFLGRGYTF.